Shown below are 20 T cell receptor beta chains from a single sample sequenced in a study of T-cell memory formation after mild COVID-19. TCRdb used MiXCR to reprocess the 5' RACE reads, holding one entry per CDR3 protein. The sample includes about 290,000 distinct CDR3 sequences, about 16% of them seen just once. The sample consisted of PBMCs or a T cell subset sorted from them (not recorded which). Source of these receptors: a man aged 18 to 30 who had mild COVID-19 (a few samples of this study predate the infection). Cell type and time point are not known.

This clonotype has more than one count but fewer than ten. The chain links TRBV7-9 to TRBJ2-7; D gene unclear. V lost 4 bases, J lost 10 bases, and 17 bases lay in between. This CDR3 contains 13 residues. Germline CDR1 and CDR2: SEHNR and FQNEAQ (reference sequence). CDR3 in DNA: TGTGCCAGCAGCTCCCTCGAAACGCTACCCCAGTACTTC. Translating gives CASSSLETLPQYF.

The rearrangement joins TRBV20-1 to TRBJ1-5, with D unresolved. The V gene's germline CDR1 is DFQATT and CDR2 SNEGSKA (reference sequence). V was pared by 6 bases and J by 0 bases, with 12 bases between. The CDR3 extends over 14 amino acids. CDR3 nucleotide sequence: TGCAGTGCCCCTTCAACCGCTAGCAATCAGCCCCAGCATTTT. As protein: CSAPSTASNQPQHF.

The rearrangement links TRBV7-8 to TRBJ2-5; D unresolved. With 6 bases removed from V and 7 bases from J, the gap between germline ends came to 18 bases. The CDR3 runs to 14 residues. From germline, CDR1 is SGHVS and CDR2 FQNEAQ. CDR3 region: CASRPQPALVTQYF. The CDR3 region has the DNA TGTGCCAGCAGACCTCAGCCCGCCCTCGTGACCCAGTACTTC. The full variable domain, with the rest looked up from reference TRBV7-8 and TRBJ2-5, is GAGVSQSPRYKVAKRGQDVALRCDPISGHVSLFWYQQALGQGPEFLTYFQNEAQLDKSGLPSDRFFAERPEGSVSTLKIQRTQQEDSAVYLCASRPQPALVTQYFGPGTRLLVL.

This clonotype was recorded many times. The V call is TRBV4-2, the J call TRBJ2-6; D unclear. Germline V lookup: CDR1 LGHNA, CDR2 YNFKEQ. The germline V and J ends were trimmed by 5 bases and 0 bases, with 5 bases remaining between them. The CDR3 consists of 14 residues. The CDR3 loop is CASSSNSGANVLTF. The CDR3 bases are TGTGCCAGCAGCTCCAACTCTGGGGCCAACGTCCTGACTTTC.

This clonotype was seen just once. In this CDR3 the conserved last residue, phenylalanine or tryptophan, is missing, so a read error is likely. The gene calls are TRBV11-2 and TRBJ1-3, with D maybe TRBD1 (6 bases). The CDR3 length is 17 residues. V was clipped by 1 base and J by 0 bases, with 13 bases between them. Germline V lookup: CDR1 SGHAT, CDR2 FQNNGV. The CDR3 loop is CASSLGPGESSGNTIYC. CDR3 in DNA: TGTGCCAGCAGCTTAGGTCCAGGGGAAAGCTCTGGAAACACCATATATTGT.

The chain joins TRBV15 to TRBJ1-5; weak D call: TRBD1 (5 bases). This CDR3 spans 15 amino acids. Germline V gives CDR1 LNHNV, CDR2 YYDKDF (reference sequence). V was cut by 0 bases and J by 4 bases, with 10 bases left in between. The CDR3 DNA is TGTGCCACCAGCAGAGATTGGGCAGGGAATCAGCCCCAGCATTTT. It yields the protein CATSRDWAGNQPQHF.

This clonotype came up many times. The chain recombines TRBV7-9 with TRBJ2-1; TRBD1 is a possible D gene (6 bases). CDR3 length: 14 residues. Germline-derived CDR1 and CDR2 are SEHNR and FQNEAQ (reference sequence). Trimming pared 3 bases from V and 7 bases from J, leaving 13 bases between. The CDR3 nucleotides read TGTGCCAGCAGCTTCGCCCCAGGGGTAAATGAGCAGTTCTTC. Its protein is CASSFAPGVNEQFF.

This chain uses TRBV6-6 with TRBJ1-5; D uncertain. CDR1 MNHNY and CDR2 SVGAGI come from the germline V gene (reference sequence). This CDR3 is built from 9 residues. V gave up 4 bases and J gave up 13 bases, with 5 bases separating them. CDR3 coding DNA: TGTGCCAGCAGTTCCGATCAGCATTTT. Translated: CASSSDQHF.

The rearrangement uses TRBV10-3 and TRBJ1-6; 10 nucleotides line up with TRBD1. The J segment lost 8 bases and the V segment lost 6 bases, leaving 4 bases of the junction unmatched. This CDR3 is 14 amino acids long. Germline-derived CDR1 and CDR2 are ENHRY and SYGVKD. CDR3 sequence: CAISSGTGDSPLHF. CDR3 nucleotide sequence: TGTGCCATCAGCTCCGGGACAGGGGATTCACCCCTCCACTTT.

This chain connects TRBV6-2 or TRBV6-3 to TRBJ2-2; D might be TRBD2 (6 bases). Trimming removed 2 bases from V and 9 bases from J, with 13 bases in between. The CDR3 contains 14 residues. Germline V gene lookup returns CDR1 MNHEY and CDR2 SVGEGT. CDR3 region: CASSYRLGPRELFF. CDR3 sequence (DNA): TGTGCCAGCAGTTACAGACTAGGACCCCGGGAGCTGTTTTTT.

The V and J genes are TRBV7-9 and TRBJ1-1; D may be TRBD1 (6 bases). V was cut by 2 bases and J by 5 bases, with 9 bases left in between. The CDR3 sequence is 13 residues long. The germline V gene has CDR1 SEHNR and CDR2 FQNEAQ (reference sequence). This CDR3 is CASSLQGRTEAFF. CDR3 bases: TGTGCCAGCAGCTTACAGGGGAGAACTGAAGCTTTCTTT.

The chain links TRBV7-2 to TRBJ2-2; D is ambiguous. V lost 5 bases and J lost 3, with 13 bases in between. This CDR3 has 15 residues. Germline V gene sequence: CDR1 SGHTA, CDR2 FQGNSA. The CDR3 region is CASSLVAWDTGELFF. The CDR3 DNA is TGTGCCAGCAGCCTTGTAGCATGGGACACCGGGGAGCTGTTTTTT. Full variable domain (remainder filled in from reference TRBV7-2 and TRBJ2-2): GAGVSQSPSNKVTEKGKDVELRCDPISGHTALYWYRQSLGQGLEFLIYFQGNSAPDKSGLPSDRFSAERTGGSVSTLTIQRTQQEDSAVYLCASSLVAWDTGELFFGEGSRLTVL.

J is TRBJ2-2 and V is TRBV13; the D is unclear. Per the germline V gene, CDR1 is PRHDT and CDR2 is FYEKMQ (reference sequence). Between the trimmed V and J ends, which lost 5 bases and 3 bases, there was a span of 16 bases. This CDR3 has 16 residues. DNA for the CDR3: TGTGCCAGCAGCACTGGCAGCCAAGTCCACACCGGGGAGCTGTTTTTT. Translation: CASSTGSQVHTGELFF.

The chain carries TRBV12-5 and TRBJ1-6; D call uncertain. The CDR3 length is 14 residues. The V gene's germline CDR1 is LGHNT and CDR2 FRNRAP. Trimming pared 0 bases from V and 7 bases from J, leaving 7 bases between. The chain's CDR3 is CASGLVTLNSPLHF. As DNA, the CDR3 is TGTGCTAGTGGTTTGGTAACCCTCAATTCACCCCTCCACTTT.

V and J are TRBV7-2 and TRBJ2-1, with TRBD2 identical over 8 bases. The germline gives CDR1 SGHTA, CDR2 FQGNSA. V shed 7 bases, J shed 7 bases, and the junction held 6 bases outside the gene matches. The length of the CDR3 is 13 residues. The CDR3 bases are TGTGCCAGCATGCCAGCGGGGGTTAATGAGCAGTTCTTC. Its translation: CASMPAGVNEQFF.

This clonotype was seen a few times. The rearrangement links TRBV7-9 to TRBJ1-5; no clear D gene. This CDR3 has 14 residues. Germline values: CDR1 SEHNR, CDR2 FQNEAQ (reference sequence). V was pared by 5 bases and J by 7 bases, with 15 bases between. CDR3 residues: CASSPSTGSQPQHF. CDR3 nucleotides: TGTGCCAGCAGCCCCTCGACCGGGTCGCAGCCCCAGCATTTT.

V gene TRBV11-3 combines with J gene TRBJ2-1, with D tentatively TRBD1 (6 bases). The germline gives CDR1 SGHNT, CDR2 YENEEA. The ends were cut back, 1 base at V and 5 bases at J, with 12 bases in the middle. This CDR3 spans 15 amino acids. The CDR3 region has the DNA TGTGCCAGCAGCTTAGGGCAGGGGCTCGACAATGAGCAGTTCTTC. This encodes CASSLGQGLDNEQFF.

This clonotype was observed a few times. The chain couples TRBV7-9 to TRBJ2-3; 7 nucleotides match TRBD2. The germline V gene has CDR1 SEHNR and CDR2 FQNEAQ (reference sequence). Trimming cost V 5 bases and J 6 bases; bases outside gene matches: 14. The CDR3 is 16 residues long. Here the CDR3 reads CASSGTGGGDVDTQYF. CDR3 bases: TGTGCCAGCAGCGGCACTGGGGGGGGAGACGTGGATACGCAGTATTTT.

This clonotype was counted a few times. The chain's CDR3 is CASSPTMGDGGGEQYV. For the CDR3, the DNA is TGTGCCAGCAGTCCCACTATGGGGGATGGTGGTGGCGAGCAGTACGTC. This chain connects TRBV6-5 to TRBJ2-7; the D call may be TRBD1 or TRBD2 (5 bases each). Germline CDR1 reads MNHEY; CDR2 reads SVGAGI. CDR3 length equals 16 residues. Trimming pared 5 bases from V and 6 bases from J, leaving 23 bases between.

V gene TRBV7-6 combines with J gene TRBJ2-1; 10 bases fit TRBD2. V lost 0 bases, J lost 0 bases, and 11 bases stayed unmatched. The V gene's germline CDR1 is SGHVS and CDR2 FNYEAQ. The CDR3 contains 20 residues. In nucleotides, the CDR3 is TGTGCCAGCAGCTTAGCGGGTGTGCTAGCGGGGGCTAGCTCCTACAATGAGCAGTTCTTC. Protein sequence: CASSLAGVLAGASSYNEQFF.